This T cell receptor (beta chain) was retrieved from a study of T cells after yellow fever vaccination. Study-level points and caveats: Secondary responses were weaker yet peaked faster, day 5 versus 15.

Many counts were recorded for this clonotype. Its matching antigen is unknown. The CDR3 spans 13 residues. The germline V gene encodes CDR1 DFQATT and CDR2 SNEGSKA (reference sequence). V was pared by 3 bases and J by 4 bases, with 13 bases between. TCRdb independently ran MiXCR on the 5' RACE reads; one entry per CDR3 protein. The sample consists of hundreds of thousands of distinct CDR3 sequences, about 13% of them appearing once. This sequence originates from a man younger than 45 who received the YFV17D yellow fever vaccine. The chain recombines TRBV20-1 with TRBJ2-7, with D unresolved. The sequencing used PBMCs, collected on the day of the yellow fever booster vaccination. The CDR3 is CSASPDGKYEQYF. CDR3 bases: TGCAGTGCTAGCCCCGACGGCAAATACGAGCAGTACTTC.